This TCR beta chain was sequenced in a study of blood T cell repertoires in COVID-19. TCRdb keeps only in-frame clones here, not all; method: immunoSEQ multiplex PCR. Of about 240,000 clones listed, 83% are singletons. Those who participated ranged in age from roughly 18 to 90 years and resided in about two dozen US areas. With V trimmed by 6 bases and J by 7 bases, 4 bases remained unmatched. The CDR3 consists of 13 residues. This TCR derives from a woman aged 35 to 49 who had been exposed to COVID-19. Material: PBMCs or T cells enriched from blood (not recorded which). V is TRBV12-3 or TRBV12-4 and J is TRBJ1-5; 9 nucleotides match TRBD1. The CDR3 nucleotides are TGTGCCAGCAGGGGGACAGGGTTGCAGCCCCAGCATTTT. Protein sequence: CASRGTGLQPQHF.